Listed below are T cell receptor beta chains from one sample, sequenced in a study of blood T cell repertoires in COVID-19. Some clones are missing from TCRdb's copy, which holds only in-frame ones; the method was immunoSEQ multiplex PCR. The repertoire includes some 350,000 clones, about 90% of them detected once, and roughly 6% sits in the top ten. Sequenced: peripheral blood. The origin of the receptors is a woman in her forties or fifties with COVID-19, enrolled during active disease. The CDR3 runs from the conserved cysteine through the conserved F or W. D genes are given only for firm matches. Clone sizes are given selectively: once, few, many, or a class where the clone is expanded.

clone size	V gene	J gene	D gene	CDR3 protein	CDR3 DNA
-	TRBV3-1/TRBV3-2	TRBJ2-1	TRBD2	CASSPPRTSGGYNEQFF	TGTGCCAGCAGCCCCCCCCGGACTAGCGGGGGTTACAATGAGCAGTTCTTC
-	TRBV30	TRBJ2-5	TRBD2	CAWRGAGDRGQTQYF	TGTGCCTGGAGGGGAGCGGGAGATAGGGGACAGACCCAGTACTTC
few	TRBV7-2	TRBJ2-3	TRBD2	CASSSPRGTSGSLNTQYF	TGTGCCAGCAGCTCCCCGAGGGGGACTAGCGGGAGTTTGAATACGCAGTATTTT
-	TRBV19	TRBJ2-2	-	CASTSWGKGGTGELFF	TGTGCCAGTACCAGTTGGGGGAAAGGGGGCACCGGGGAGCTGTTTTTT
-	TRBV27	TRBJ2-3	-	CASSLSLADTQYF	TGTGCCAGCAGTTTATCACTAGCAGATACGCAGTATTTT
-	TRBV2	TRBJ2-1	-	CASSSTGSSYNEQFF	TGTGCCAGCAGTTCTACAGGGAGCTCCTACAATGAGCAGTTCTTC
-	TRBV20-1	TRBJ1-2	-	CSASDNYGYTF	TGCAGTGCAAGCGATAACTATGGCTACACCTTC
once	TRBV7-2	TRBJ2-7	TRBD2	CASSFSGRFGYEQYF	TGTGCCAGCAGCTTTAGCGGGAGATTTGGGTACGAGCAGTACTTC
-	TRBV5-1	TRBJ1-4	-	CASSLGQGGEKLFF	TGCGCCAGCAGCTTAGGTCAGGGAGGTGAAAAACTGTTTTTT
-	TRBV7-9	TRBJ2-5	-	CASSFRAVPETQYF	TGTGCCAGCAGCTTCAGGGCGGTCCCAGAGACCCAGTACTTC
-	TRBV6-6	TRBJ1-5	TRBD1	CASSYAGTGNQPQHF	TGTGCCAGCAGTTACGCCGGGACAGGGAATCAGCCCCAGCATTTT
-	TRBV6-1	TRBJ1-3	-	CASSEVGGARGNTIYF	TGTGCCAGCAGTGAAGTTGGGGGGGCGCGAGGAAACACCATATATTTT
-	TRBV18	TRBJ2-5	TRBD2	CASAMERLAGETQYF	TGTGCCAGCGCGATGGAGAGGCTAGCGGGAGAGACCCAGTACTTC
-	TRBV5-1	TRBJ2-2	TRBD2	CASSWSSGSIGELFF	TGCGCCAGCAGCTGGTCTAGCGGGAGTATCGGGGAGCTGTTTTTT
once	TRBV5-1	TRBJ2-3	-	CATPRGTSTDTQYF	TGCGCCACCCCCCGGGGGACTAGCACAGATACGCAGTATTTT
-	TRBV24-1	TRBJ2-5	-	CATSAAGAISAQYF	TGTGCCACCAGTGCCGCAGGCGCCATATCCGCCCAGTACTTC
-	TRBV29-1	TRBJ2-7	-	CSVRDTRAFEQYF	TGCAGCGTCAGGGACACCCGAGCGTTCGAGCAGTACTTC
few	TRBV7-9	TRBJ2-7	-	CASSSNYEQYF	TGTGCCAGCAGCTCTAACTACGAGCAGTACTTC
-	TRBV7-2	TRBJ1-2	TRBD1	CASSSGTGDDDTF	TGTGCCAGCAGCTCCGGGACAGGGGACGATGACACCTTC
-	TRBV30	TRBJ1-4	-	CAWQGPGGEKLFF	TGTGCCTGGCAGGGACCGGGGGGGGAAAAACTGTTTTTT
-	TRBV30	TRBJ1-5	-	CAWSPLSSGYGPQHF	TGTGCCTGGAGTCCCTTGTCTAGTGGGTATGGGCCCCAGCATTTT
-	TRBV5-1	TRBJ2-1	TRBD1	CASSHLWDRASNEQFF	TGCGCCAGCAGCCATCTTTGGGACAGGGCATCCAATGAGCAGTTCTTC
-	TRBV4-2	TRBJ1-2	TRBD1	CASSHGTGDGYTF	TGTGCCAGCAGCCATGGAACAGGGGACGGCTACACCTTC
-	TRBV5-4	TRBJ1-1	-	CASSLGPPGDTEAFF	TGTGCCAGCAGCTTGGGTCCACCAGGGGACACTGAAGCTTTCTTT
-	TRBV5-1	TRBJ1-1	-	CASSLAIHSGNTEAFF	TGCGCCAGCAGCTTGGCAATTCACAGCGGGAACACTGAAGCTTTCTTT
few	TRBV7-9	TRBJ2-7	-	CASSSLAGTTYEQYF	TGTGCCAGCAGCTCCCTCGCCGGGACAACCTACGAGCAGTACTTC
-	TRBV12-5	TRBJ2-1	TRBD2	CASGLVVTITVAGPNEQFF	TGTGCTAGTGGTTTGGTAGTAACGATAACCGTAGCGGGACCCAATGAGCAGTTCTTC
-	TRBV9	TRBJ2-3	-	CASSVLSGPATDTQYF	TGTGCCAGCAGCGTTCTTAGTGGCCCAGCGACAGATACGCAGTATTTT
-	TRBV5-1	TRBJ1-5	-	CASSLDQGSNQPQHF	TGCGCCAGCAGCTTGGATCAGGGGAGCAATCAGCCCCAGCATTTT
many	TRBV5-8	TRBJ1-5	TRBD1	CASSSTGGPNQPQHF	TGTGCCAGCAGCTCTACAGGGGGACCCAATCAGCCCCAGCATTTT
once	TRBV7-9	TRBJ1-5	-	CASSSRDSNQPQHF	TGTGCCAGCAGCTCGAGGGATAGCAATCAGCCCCAGCATTTT
-	TRBV4-2	TRBJ2-1	TRBD2	CASSQVGSGSGNEQFF	TGTGCCAGCAGCCAAGTAGGTAGCGGGAGTGGCAATGAGCAGTTCTTC
once	TRBV7-2	TRBJ1-3	TRBD1	CASSLGGTGNTIYF	TGTGCCAGCAGCTTAGGTGGGACAGGGAACACCATATATTTT
-	TRBV18	TRBJ1-4	-	CASSLRQRVENEKLFF	TGTGCCAGCTCACTACGACAGCGAGTGGAGAATGAAAAACTGTTTTTT
once	TRBV7-3	TRBJ2-5	TRBD2	CASSMGLAGVRETQYF	TGTGCCAGCAGCATGGGACTAGCGGGAGTAAGAGAGACCCAGTACTTC
-	TRBV18	TRBJ2-5	TRBD2	CASSPLGLAAQETQYF	TGTGCCAGCTCACCACTGGGACTAGCGGCTCAAGAGACCCAGTACTTC
-	TRBV27	TRBJ1-5	TRBD1	CASSSGTGKGGISNQPQHF	TGTGCCAGCAGTTCAGGGACAGGGAAGGGGGGAATTAGCAATCAGCCCCAGCATTTT
-	TRBV19	TRBJ2-1	TRBD2	CASNILAGSLGEQFF	TGTGCCAGTAACATCCTAGCGGGATCTCTCGGAGAGCAGTTCTTC
-	TRBV11-2	TRBJ2-5	TRBD2	CASSPSGGSGQTQYF	TGTGCCAGCAGCCCGTCAGGCGGGAGTGGGCAGACCCAGTACTTC
-	TRBV29-1	TRBJ1-2	-	CSVGGGYGYTF	TGCAGCGTTGGGGGGGGCTATGGCTACACCTTC
few	TRBV5-1	TRBJ1-4	-	CASRHRPGTNEKLFF	TGCGCCAGCAGACACCGCCCGGGGACTAATGAAAAACTGTTTTTT
-	TRBV10-2	TRBJ2-1	-	CASSGSSRGSYNEQFF	TGCGCCAGCAGTGGATCGAGTAGAGGGTCCTACAATGAGCAGTTCTTC
-	TRBV6-5	TRBJ1-1	-	CASSYIAGVSTEAFF	TGTGCCAGCAGTTATATCGCGGGGGTAAGCACTGAAGCTTTCTTT
once	TRBV6-1	TRBJ1-1	-	CASSDATKAFF	TGTGCCAGCAGTGATGCTACGAAAGCTTTCTTT
-	TRBV11-3	TRBJ2-6	TRBD1	CASSKVRGPGANVLTF	TGTGCCAGCAGCAAAGTCAGGGGGCCTGGGGCCAACGTCCTGACTTTC
-	TRBV30	TRBJ1-2	TRBD1	CAWSVRQGASYGYTF	TGTGCCTGGAGTGTCAGACAGGGAGCAAGCTATGGCTACACCTTC
once	TRBV21-1	TRBJ1-1	-	CASSKGTGDGGEAFF	TGTGCCAGCAGCAAAGGGACAGGAGATGGTGGGGAAGCTTTCTTT
-	TRBV29-1	TRBJ1-1	-	CSAREGAHSEAFF	TGCAGCGCTAGAGAAGGGGCGCATTCTGAAGCTTTCTTT
-	TRBV11-2	TRBJ2-2	TRBD2	CASSLGLVGGELFF	TGTGCCAGCAGCCTCGGACTAGTCGGCGGGGAGCTGTTTTTT
once	TRBV15	TRBJ1-5	-	CATSRDYTDYRYF	TGTGCCACCAGCAGAGACTACACGGATTACAGGTATTTT
-	TRBV19	TRBJ1-1	-	CATVLHFGGTEAFF	TGTGCAACAGTCCTACACTTCGGAGGGACTGAAGCTTTCTTT
-	TRBV7-2	TRBJ2-3	TRBD2	CASSFGGGNTDTQYF	TGTGCCAGCAGCTTCGGGGGAGGGAACACAGATACGCAGTATTTT
-	TRBV4-3	TRBJ1-1	-	CASSQDTQGWAYTEAFF	TGCGCCAGCAGCCAAGATACTCAGGGCTGGGCCTACACTGAAGCTTTCTTT
-	TRBV5-1	TRBJ2-5	TRBD1	CASSQTGGRETQYF	TGCGCCAGCAGTCAGACAGGGGGCAGGGAGACCCAGTACTTC
-	TRBV7-8	TRBJ2-5	TRBD2	CASSPLGGLAGGETQYF	TGTGCCAGCAGCCCCTTGGGTGGACTAGCGGGAGGAGAGACCCAGTACTTC